One TCR beta chain is described in this entry. V was pared by 6 bases and J by 7 bases, with 9 bases of the junction left unmatched. The CDR3 is made up of 14 amino acids. In germline, CDR1 is MNHEY, CDR2 SMNVEV (reference sequence). The sample originates from a study of T-cell reconstitution after alpha-beta-depleted transplantation in children. It was with unique molecular identifiers that the TCRbeta library was prepared. MiXCR was run by TCRdb on the PCR reads, yielding one entry per CDR3 protein. The sample carries some 590,000 distinct CDR3 sequences, approximately 10% recorded once. The chain combines TRBV27 with TRBJ2-5, with 9 bases matching TRBD1. The input for sequencing was PBMCs from the stem cell graft donor, taken from the stem cell graft. This TCR derives from a human donor who donated a stem cell graft to a child with acute myeloid leukemia. Written as DNA, the CDR3 is TGTGCCAGCAGATCGGGACAGGGTGAAGGGACCCAGTACTTC. Residues: CASRSGQGEGTQYF.